These 3 T cell receptor beta chains were sequenced from one sample in a study of ipilimumab plus nivolumab after autologous stem cell transplantation. Generated by immunoSEQ multiplex PCR, the TCRdb table keeps only in-frame clones and is missing some. This sample has about 17,000 clones, with roughly 79% found just once. Material: PBMCs, obtained in a trial of ipilimumab plus nivolumab as post-transplant consolidation. The receptors were gathered from a male donor with diffuse large B-cell lymphoma.

As concerns this clone: An end of the junction does not agree with germline; a read error may underlie this. J is TRBJ1-2 and V is TRBV16; possible D gene TRBD1, 5 bases. CDR3 length: 11 amino acids. Germline CDR1 reads KGHSY; CDR2 reads FQNENV. The CDR3, as DNA: TGTGCCAGCAGCCAATTAGGAGGACATGCCTTC. This translates into CASSQLGGHAF.

The gene calls are TRBV7-6 and TRBJ1-1; D possibly corresponds to TRBD1 (5 bases). Germline V CDR1 and CDR2: SGHVS, FNYEAQ. V lost 5 bases and J lost 7, with 20 bases in between. The CDR3 has 15 residues. CDR3: CASSVMGRRGGEAFF. The CDR3 nucleotides are TGTGCCAGCAGCGTAATGGGGCGGAGGGGAGGTGAAGCTTTCTTT.

A word on this clone: Distinct nucleotide sequences in the sample also encode this CDR3. The chain links TRBV27 to TRBJ2-1; 8 nucleotides match TRBD1. V trimming: 5 bases; J trimming: 5 bases; junction bases outside the gene matches: 2. Germline V gene lookup returns CDR1 MNHEY and CDR2 SMNVEV (reference sequence). The CDR3 is 13 residues long. The DNA of the CDR3 is TGTGCCAGCAGTCCAGGGGGCAACAATGAGCAGTTCTTC. Translated, it gives CASSPGGNNEQFF.